A selection of T cell receptor beta chains follows, all from one sample in a study of shared clonotypes between healthy human individuals. Measured with immunoSEQ multiplex PCR; TCRdb has only the in-frame clones, and not every one. The sample has about 2.2 million clones; roughly 95% are singletons. Sequencing was done on a sample of naive CD8+ T cells from PBMCs. The receptors here all came from a man younger than 30 in good health. Some clones in this sample may be carry-over from other donors' samples. Each CDR3 is given without its conserved first and last residue.

CDR3 protein: ASSIDPGMGTEAF
J gene: TRBJ1-1
V gene: TRBV19

CDR3 protein: ASSLARREGHNEQF
J gene: TRBJ2-1
V gene: TRBV5-8

CDR3 protein: ASSQATYNEQF
J gene: TRBJ2-1
V gene: TRBV4-1

CDR3 protein: ASSEDRTDTQY
J gene: TRBJ2-3
V gene: TRBV6-1

CDR3 protein: ASSELKLAGGPSDTQY
J gene: TRBJ2-3
V gene: TRBV10-1

CDR3 protein: SVEDRGTGGRAADTQY
J gene: TRBJ2-3
V gene: TRBV29-1

CDR3 protein: ASSLAWTGELF
J gene: TRBJ2-2
V gene: TRBV5-4

CDR3 protein: ASSLVIGLPDNEQF
J gene: TRBJ2-1
V gene: TRBV7-6

CDR3 protein: ASSFLAGASNQPQH
J gene: TRBJ1-5
V gene: TRBV28

CDR3 protein: AIRNGLAGVDEQF
J gene: TRBJ2-1
V gene: TRBV10-3

CDR3 protein: ASRLSGLSPGELF
J gene: TRBJ2-2
V gene: TRBV6-4

CDR3 protein: ASSSPRGGRSIGYT
J gene: TRBJ1-2
V gene: TRBV7-2

CDR3 protein: ASSGQRVSEGELF
J gene: TRBJ2-2
V gene: TRBV10-1

CDR3 protein: ANEKLTNLGYEQY
J gene: TRBJ2-7
V gene: TRBV2

CDR3 protein: ASSLDRGPYEQY
J gene: TRBJ2-7
V gene: TRBV27

CDR3 protein: ATSRVRGGQPQH
J gene: TRBJ1-5
V gene: TRBV15

CDR3 protein: ASSPGGGELF
J gene: TRBJ2-2
V gene: TRBV18

CDR3 protein: ASSSAGWGTDTQY
J gene: TRBJ2-3
V gene: TRBV27

CDR3 protein: ASSFRLAGGPTDTQY
J gene: TRBJ2-3
V gene: TRBV27

CDR3 protein: ASSLVVGGETQY
J gene: TRBJ2-5
V gene: TRBV7-8

CDR3 protein: ASSRSGPTDTQY
J gene: TRBJ2-3
V gene: TRBV7-6

CDR3 protein: ASSVGGETEQY
J gene: TRBJ2-7
V gene: TRBV10-1

CDR3 protein: SVDYRGRDAYEQY
J gene: TRBJ2-7
V gene: TRBV29-1

CDR3 protein: ASSIRLAGYEQY
J gene: TRBJ2-7
V gene: TRBV6-1

CDR3 protein: ASSHPPSTGRFEQY
J gene: TRBJ2-7
V gene: TRBV27

CDR3 protein: ASSQGGSYEQY
J gene: TRBJ2-7
V gene: TRBV4-1

CDR3 protein: ASSHDRGLTEAF
J gene: TRBJ1-1
V gene: TRBV5-4

CDR3 protein: ASSLRWGNTEAF
J gene: TRBJ1-1
V gene: TRBV28

CDR3 protein: ASSVGGKETQY
J gene: TRBJ2-5
V gene: TRBV9

CDR3 protein: ASSKRTGSLETQY
J gene: TRBJ2-5
V gene: TRBV7-7

CDR3 protein: ATSRGRQGITDTQY
J gene: TRBJ2-3
V gene: TRBV15

CDR3 protein: ASSTSSGSSYNEQF
J gene: TRBJ2-1
V gene: TRBV7-9

CDR3 protein: ATSRDPEGRDTIY
J gene: TRBJ1-3
V gene: TRBV15

CDR3 protein: ASSRPTAYQETQY
J gene: TRBJ2-5
V gene: TRBV4-1

CDR3 protein: ASSLAWQGGSYNEQF
J gene: TRBJ2-1
V gene: TRBV7-9

CDR3 protein: ASSWGPGNTIY
J gene: TRBJ1-3
V gene: TRBV7-7

CDR3 protein: ASSQRGGDQPQH
J gene: TRBJ1-5
V gene: TRBV4-2

CDR3 protein: ASSPRDSDPYNEQF
J gene: TRBJ2-1
V gene: TRBV28

CDR3 protein: ASSQETGSPYGYT
J gene: TRBJ1-2
V gene: TRBV4-3

CDR3 protein: ASSPGRVTEAF
J gene: TRBJ1-1
V gene: TRBV11-3

CDR3 protein: AGSGRSLGDEQY
J gene: TRBJ2-7
V gene: TRBV6-1

CDR3 protein: TSSKRHGREETQY
J gene: TRBJ2-5
V gene: TRBV1

CDR3 protein: ASRIDTNTEAF
J gene: TRBJ1-1
V gene: TRBV28

CDR3 protein: ASSLVVNADEQY
J gene: TRBJ2-7
V gene: TRBV27

CDR3 protein: ASGNRGTEAF
J gene: TRBJ1-1
V gene: TRBV7-3